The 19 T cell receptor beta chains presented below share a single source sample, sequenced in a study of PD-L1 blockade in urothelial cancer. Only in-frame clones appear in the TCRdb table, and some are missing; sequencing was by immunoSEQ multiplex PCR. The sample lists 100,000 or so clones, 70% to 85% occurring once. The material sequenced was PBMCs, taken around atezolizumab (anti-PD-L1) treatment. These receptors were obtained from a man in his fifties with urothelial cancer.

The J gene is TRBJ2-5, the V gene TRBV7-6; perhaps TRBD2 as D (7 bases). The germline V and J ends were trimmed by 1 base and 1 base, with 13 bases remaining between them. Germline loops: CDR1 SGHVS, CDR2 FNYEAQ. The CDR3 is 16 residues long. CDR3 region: CASSLGGEGVQETQYF. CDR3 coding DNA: TGTGCCAGCAGCTTAGGGGGGGAGGGGGTCCAAGAGACCCAGTACTTC.

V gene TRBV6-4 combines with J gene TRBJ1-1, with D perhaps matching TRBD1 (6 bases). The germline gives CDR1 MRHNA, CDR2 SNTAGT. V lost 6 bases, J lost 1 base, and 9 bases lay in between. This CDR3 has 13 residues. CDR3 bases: TGTGCCAGCAGACAGGGAAAGAACACTGAAGCTTTCTTT. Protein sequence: CASRQGKNTEAFF.

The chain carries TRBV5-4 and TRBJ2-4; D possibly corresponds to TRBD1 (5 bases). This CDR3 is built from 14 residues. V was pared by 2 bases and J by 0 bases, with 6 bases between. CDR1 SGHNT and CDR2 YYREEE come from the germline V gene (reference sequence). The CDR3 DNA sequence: TGTGCCAGCAGCTTCGGACAAGCCAAAAACATTCAGTACTTC. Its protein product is CASSFGQAKNIQYF.

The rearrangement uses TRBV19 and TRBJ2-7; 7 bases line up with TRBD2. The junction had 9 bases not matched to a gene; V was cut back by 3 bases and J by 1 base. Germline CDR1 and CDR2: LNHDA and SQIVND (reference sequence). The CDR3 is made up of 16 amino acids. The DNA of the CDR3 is TGTGCCAGTAGTATGCATTCTAGCGGATTTTCCTACGAGCAGTACTTC. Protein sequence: CASSMHSSGFSYEQYF.

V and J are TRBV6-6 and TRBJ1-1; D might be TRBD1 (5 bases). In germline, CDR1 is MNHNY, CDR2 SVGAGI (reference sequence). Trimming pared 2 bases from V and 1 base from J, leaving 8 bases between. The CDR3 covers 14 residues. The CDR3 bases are TGTGCCAGCAGTTACGGAGACAGGAACACTGAAGCTTTCTTT. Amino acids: CASSYGDRNTEAFF.

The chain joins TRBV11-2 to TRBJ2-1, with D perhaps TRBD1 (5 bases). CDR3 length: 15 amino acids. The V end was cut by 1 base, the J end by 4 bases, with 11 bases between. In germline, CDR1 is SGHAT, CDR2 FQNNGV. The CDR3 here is CASSLVPGKYNEQFF. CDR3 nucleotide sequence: TGTGCCAGCAGCTTAGTGCCAGGGAAGTACAATGAGCAGTTCTTC.

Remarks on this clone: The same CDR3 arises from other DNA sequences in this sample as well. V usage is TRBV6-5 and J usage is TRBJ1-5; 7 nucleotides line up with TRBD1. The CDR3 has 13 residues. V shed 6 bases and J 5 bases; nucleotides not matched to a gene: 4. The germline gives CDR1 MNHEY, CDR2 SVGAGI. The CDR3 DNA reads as TGTGCCAGCAGCCGGGACAGATATCAGCCCCAGCATTTT. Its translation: CASSRDRYQPQHF.

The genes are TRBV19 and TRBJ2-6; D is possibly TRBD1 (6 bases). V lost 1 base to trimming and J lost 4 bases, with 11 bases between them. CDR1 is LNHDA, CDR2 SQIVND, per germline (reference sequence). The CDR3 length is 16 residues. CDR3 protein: CASSIGRTAGANVLTF. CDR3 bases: TGTGCCAGTAGTATAGGCCGGACAGCCGGGGCCAACGTCCTGACTTTC.

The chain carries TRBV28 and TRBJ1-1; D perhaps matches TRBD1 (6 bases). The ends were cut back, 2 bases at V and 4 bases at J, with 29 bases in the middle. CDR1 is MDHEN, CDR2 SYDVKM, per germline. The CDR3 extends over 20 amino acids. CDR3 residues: CASSLRTNRGGRGRSTEAFF. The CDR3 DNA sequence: TGTGCCAGCAGTTTACGGACAAATAGGGGCGGCAGGGGCCGGTCCACTGAAGCTTTCTTT.

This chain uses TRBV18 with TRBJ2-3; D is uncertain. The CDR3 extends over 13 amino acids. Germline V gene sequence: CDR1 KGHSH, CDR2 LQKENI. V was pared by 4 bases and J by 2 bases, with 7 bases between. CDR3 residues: CASSRGATDTQYF. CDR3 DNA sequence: TGTGCCAGCTCACGCGGAGCCACAGATACGCAGTATTTT.

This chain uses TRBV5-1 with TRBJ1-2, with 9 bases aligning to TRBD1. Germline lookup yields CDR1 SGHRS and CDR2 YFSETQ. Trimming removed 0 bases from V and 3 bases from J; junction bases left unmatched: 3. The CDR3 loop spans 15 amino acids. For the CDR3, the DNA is TGCGCCAGCAGCTTGGATGGGACAGGGCACTATGGCTACACCTTC. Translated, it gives CASSLDGTGHYGYTF.

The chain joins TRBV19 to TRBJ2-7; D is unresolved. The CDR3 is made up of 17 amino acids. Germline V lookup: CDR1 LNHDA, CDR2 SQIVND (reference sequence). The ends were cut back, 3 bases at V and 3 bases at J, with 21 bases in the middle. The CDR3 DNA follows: TGTGCCAGTAGTATGAAGGCTTCGGGTCATCAAGGCTACGAGCAGTACTTC. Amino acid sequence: CASSMKASGHQGYEQYF.

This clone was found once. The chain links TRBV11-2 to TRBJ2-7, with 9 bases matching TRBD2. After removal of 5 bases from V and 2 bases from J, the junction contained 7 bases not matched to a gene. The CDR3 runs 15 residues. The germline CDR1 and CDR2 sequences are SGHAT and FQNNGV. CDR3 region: CASSSLAGRAYEQYF. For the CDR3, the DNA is TGTGCCAGCAGCAGTCTAGCGGGACGAGCCTACGAGCAGTACTTC.

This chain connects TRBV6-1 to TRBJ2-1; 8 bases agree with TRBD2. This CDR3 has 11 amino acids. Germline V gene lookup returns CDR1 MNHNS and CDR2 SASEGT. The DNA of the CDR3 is TGTGCTAGCGGGGCCGTGTATGAGCAGTTCTTC. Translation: CASGAVYEQFF.

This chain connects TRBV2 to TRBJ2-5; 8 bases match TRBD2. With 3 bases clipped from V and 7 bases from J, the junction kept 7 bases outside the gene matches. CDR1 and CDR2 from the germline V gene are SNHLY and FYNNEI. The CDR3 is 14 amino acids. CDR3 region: CASSDSPGRATQYF. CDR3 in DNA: TGTGCCAGCAGTGACTCACCCGGGAGGGCGACCCAGTACTTC.

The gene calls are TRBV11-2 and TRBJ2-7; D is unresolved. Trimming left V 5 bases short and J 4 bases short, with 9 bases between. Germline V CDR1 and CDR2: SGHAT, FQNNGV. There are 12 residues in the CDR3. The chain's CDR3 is CASSPLSYEQYF. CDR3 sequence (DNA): TGTGCCAGCAGCCCCCTTTCGTACGAGCAGTACTTC.

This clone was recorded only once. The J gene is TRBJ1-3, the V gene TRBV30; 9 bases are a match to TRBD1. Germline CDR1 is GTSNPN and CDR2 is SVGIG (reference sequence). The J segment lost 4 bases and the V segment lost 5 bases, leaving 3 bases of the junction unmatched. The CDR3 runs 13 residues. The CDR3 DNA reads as TGTGCCTGGGGACAGGGGATCGGAAACACCATATATTTT. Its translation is CAWGQGIGNTIYF.

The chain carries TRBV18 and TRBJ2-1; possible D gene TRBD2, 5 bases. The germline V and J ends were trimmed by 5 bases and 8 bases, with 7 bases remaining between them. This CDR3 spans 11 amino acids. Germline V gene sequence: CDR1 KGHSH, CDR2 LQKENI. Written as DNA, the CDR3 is TGTGCCAGCTCAGCCGGGGATGAGCAGTTCTTC. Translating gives CASSAGDEQFF.

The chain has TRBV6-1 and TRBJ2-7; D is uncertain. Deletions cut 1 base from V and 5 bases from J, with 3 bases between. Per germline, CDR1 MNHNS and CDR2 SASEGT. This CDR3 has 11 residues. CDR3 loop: CASSEVNEQYF. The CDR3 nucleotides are TGTGCCAGCAGTGAAGTCAACGAGCAGTACTTC.